This TCR beta chain was profiled in a study of identical twins. With 6 bases clipped from V and 6 bases from J, the junction kept 12 bases outside the gene matches. This CDR3 has 15 amino acids. The germline V gene has CDR1 SGHTA and CDR2 FQGNSA. The donors were all healthy and Caucasian. TCRdb re-called the 5' RACE reads with MiXCR, one entry per CDR3 protein. The table includes some 690,000 distinct CDR3 sequences, about 20% detected once. Another study also made use of these data, one on T cells expressing NK-cell markers. This second study says: In a handful of donors, dominant clonotypes made up about 25-60.1% of CD3+CD56-NKG2C+ cells.

The sample comprised PBMCs. The chain carries TRBV7-2 and TRBJ2-7; 9 bases line up with TRBD2. This receptor was taken from a woman aged 18-30 years in good health. The CDR3 region has the DNA TGTGCCAGCAGTTTGCCGGGACTAGCAAATCGCGAGCAGTACTTC. This gives the protein CASSLPGLANREQYF.